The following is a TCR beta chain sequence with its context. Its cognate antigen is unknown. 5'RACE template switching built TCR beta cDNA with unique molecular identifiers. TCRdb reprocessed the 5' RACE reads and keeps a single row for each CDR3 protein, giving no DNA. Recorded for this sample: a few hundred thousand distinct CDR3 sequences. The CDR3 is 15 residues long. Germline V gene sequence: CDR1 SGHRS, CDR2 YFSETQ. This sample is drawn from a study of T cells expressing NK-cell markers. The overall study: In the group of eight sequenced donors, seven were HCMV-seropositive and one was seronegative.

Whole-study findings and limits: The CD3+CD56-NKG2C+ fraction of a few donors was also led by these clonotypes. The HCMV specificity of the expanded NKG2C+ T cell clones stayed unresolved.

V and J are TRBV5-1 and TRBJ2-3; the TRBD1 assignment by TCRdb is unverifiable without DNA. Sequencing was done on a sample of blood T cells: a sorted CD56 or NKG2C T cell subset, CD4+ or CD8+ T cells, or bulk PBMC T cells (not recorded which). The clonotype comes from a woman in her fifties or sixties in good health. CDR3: CASTSLTATTDTQYF.